A selection of T cell receptor beta chains follows, all from one sample in a study of neurological immune-mediated disorders. TCRdb used MiXCR to reprocess the 5' RACE reads, holding one entry per CDR3 protein. The sample lists some 86,000 distinct CDR3 sequences, just over 2.5% occurring once. Source material: PBMCs. The receptor source for this set is a woman in her thirties with multiple sclerosis. CDR3s include the opening cysteine and the closing phenylalanine or tryptophan. The order of the fields is CDR3 DNA, CDR3 protein, J gene, D gene, V gene, clone size. The D gene is left open where the match is weak. Clone size is stated in some rows and not others, as once, few, many or a class when expanded.

cdr3_nt: TGCAGCGTTGAGTGGACAGCTAATGAAAAACTGTTTTTT
cdr3_aa: CSVEWTANEKLFF
j_call: TRBJ1-4
d_call: -
v_call: TRBV29-1
clone_size: many

cdr3_nt: TGTGCCAGCAGTTCCCAACTACCTAACAATGAGCAGTTCTTC
cdr3_aa: CASSSQLPNNEQFF
j_call: TRBJ2-1
d_call: -
v_call: TRBV12-3/TRBV12-4
clone_size: many

cdr3_nt: TGTGCCAGTAGTAGTCAAGGATCCTACGAGCAGTACTTC
cdr3_aa: CASSSQGSYEQYF
j_call: TRBJ2-7
d_call: -
v_call: TRBV19
clone_size: once

cdr3_nt: TGTGCCAGCAGTTTAGGTGTTACCTACGAGCAGTACTTC
cdr3_aa: CASSLGVTYEQYF
j_call: TRBJ2-7
d_call: -
v_call: TRBV27
clone_size: many

cdr3_nt: TGTGCCAGCTTGGGGCAGGCGGTCTACGAGCAGTACTTC
cdr3_aa: CASLGQAVYEQYF
j_call: TRBJ2-7
d_call: -
v_call: TRBV28
clone_size: many

cdr3_nt: TGTGCCAGCAGCCTAGGGTTAAAGAAGTACGAGCAGTACTTC
cdr3_aa: CASSLGLKKYEQYF
j_call: TRBJ2-7
d_call: -
v_call: TRBV7-2
clone_size: -

cdr3_nt: TGTGCCAGCAGTTTCGTACAGGGTGTAAGGACTGAAGCTTTCTTT
cdr3_aa: CASSFVQGVRTEAFF
j_call: TRBJ1-1
d_call: -
v_call: TRBV27
clone_size: many

cdr3_nt: TGCGCCAGCAGCTTCGATACAGGGGTTTATGCTGAAGCTTTCTTT
cdr3_aa: CASSFDTGVYAEAFF
j_call: TRBJ1-1
d_call: TRBD1
v_call: TRBV5-1
clone_size: many

cdr3_nt: TGTGCCAGCAGTTACGCCATGACAGAGCTTCACTATGGCTACACCTTC
cdr3_aa: CASSYAMTELHYGYTF
j_call: TRBJ1-2
d_call: -
v_call: TRBV6-2/TRBV6-3
clone_size: many

cdr3_nt: TGTGCCAGCAGCACGACGCGACTCCGGAACACCGGGGAGCTGTTTTTT
cdr3_aa: CASSTTRLRNTGELFF
j_call: TRBJ2-2
d_call: -
v_call: TRBV7-2
clone_size: many

cdr3_nt: TGCAGTGCTAGAACCCCCAACTACGAGCAGTACTTC
cdr3_aa: CSARTPNYEQYF
j_call: TRBJ2-7
d_call: -
v_call: TRBV20-1
clone_size: many

cdr3_nt: TGCAGCGTTGGAGGCAGGCTGGGTCAGCCCCAGCATTTT
cdr3_aa: CSVGGRLGQPQHF
j_call: TRBJ1-5
d_call: -
v_call: TRBV29-1
clone_size: many

cdr3_nt: TGCAGTGCGACGACCGGGACTAGCGGCGTCATATTCCTACAGGGTGAGCAGTTCTTC
cdr3_aa: CSATTGTSGVIFLQGEQFF
j_call: TRBJ2-1
d_call: TRBD2
v_call: TRBV20-1
clone_size: many

cdr3_nt: TGTGCCAGCACCCAAGGAGGGGGAACTGGAAACACCATATATTTT
cdr3_aa: CASTQGGGTGNTIYF
j_call: TRBJ1-3
d_call: -
v_call: TRBV7-2
clone_size: many

cdr3_nt: TGTGCCAGCAGTTTATCAGGGTGGGGCTCCTACGAGCAGTACTTC
cdr3_aa: CASSLSGWGSYEQYF
j_call: TRBJ2-7
d_call: -
v_call: TRBV27
clone_size: many

cdr3_nt: TGTGCCAGCAGCCAAGATCGAGGTCAGATTCAGTACTTC
cdr3_aa: CASSQDRGQIQYF
j_call: TRBJ2-4
d_call: -
v_call: TRBV3-1
clone_size: many

cdr3_nt: TGTGCCAGCAGCGTACACAGGGGGCGCTCCTACGAGCAGTACTTC
cdr3_aa: CASSVHRGRSYEQYF
j_call: TRBJ2-7
d_call: TRBD1
v_call: TRBV7-2
clone_size: many

cdr3_nt: TGCAGCGGGGCGTCAGTGTACCAAGAGACCCAGTACTTC
cdr3_aa: CSGASVYQETQYF
j_call: TRBJ2-5
d_call: -
v_call: TRBV29-1
clone_size: many

cdr3_nt: TGTGCCAGTAGTATCCCCAGCGACATGGCAGATACGCAGTATTTT
cdr3_aa: CASSIPSDMADTQYF
j_call: TRBJ2-3
d_call: -
v_call: TRBV19
clone_size: few

cdr3_nt: TGTGCCAGCAGCGTGTCTCGGGAGAGTCACAATGAGCAGTTCTTC
cdr3_aa: CASSVSRESHNEQFF
j_call: TRBJ2-1
d_call: -
v_call: TRBV9
clone_size: many

cdr3_nt: TGCAGCGTTGGGGCGACTAGCCGGGTAACAGATACGCAGTATTTT
cdr3_aa: CSVGATSRVTDTQYF
j_call: TRBJ2-3
d_call: TRBD2
v_call: TRBV29-1
clone_size: many

cdr3_nt: TGTGCCAGCCGCCCCCTAAGGGCTAACAATGAGCAGTTCTTC
cdr3_aa: CASRPLRANNEQFF
j_call: TRBJ2-1
d_call: -
v_call: TRBV6-2/TRBV6-3
clone_size: many

cdr3_nt: TGTGCTAGCAGCTTAGGGGTTTCAAACGAGCAGTACTTC
cdr3_aa: CASSLGVSNEQYF
j_call: TRBJ2-7
d_call: -
v_call: TRBV7-7
clone_size: -

cdr3_nt: TGCAGCGTTCCCTCACCGGGGGAGACCCAGTACTTC
cdr3_aa: CSVPSPGETQYF
j_call: TRBJ2-5
d_call: -
v_call: TRBV29-1
clone_size: many

cdr3_nt: TGCAGTGCTAGATCGCTCGCTTCTGGGGAGCTGTTTTTT
cdr3_aa: CSARSLASGELFF
j_call: TRBJ2-2
d_call: -
v_call: TRBV20-1
clone_size: many

cdr3_nt: TGCGCCAGCAGCTTTGGACAATCGGGCCGTAATGAAAAACTGTTTTTT
cdr3_aa: CASSFGQSGRNEKLFF
j_call: TRBJ1-4
d_call: -
v_call: TRBV5-1
clone_size: many

cdr3_nt: TGCAGCGTCATCGGGGAGAGTGAGCAGTTCTTC
cdr3_aa: CSVIGESEQFF
j_call: TRBJ2-1
d_call: -
v_call: TRBV29-1
clone_size: many

cdr3_nt: TGTGCCAGCAGTCACCTCCAGGGGGGCCCTGTGTATGGCTACACCTTC
cdr3_aa: CASSHLQGGPVYGYTF
j_call: TRBJ1-2
d_call: TRBD1
v_call: TRBV27
clone_size: many

cdr3_nt: TGTGCCAGTAAGCCACCCAACACCGGGGAGCTGTTTTTT
cdr3_aa: CASKPPNTGELFF
j_call: TRBJ2-2
d_call: -
v_call: TRBV19
clone_size: many

cdr3_nt: TGTGCCAGCAGCCTGACTAGCTGGAATGAGCAGTTCTTC
cdr3_aa: CASSLTSWNEQFF
j_call: TRBJ2-1
d_call: TRBD2
v_call: TRBV7-8
clone_size: many

cdr3_nt: TGCGCCAGCAGCAAGGACGAGAATCAGCCCCAGCATTTT
cdr3_aa: CASSKDENQPQHF
j_call: TRBJ1-5
d_call: -
v_call: TRBV5-1
clone_size: many

cdr3_nt: TGCGCCAGCAGCTTTAACGGACTAGCGGGAGCCGATGAGCAGTTCTTC
cdr3_aa: CASSFNGLAGADEQFF
j_call: TRBJ2-1
d_call: TRBD2
v_call: TRBV4-3
clone_size: many

cdr3_nt: TGTGCCAGCTCACCGACTAGTACCTACGAGCAGTACTTC
cdr3_aa: CASSPTSTYEQYF
j_call: TRBJ2-7
d_call: -
v_call: TRBV18
clone_size: -

cdr3_nt: TGTGCCAGCAGCTTAGGAGGGACACCAGGCACTGAAGCTTTCTTT
cdr3_aa: CASSLGGTPGTEAFF
j_call: TRBJ1-1
d_call: -
v_call: TRBV7-9
clone_size: many

cdr3_nt: TGCAGCGTTGAAAGAGACACTGAAGCTTTCTTT
cdr3_aa: CSVERDTEAFF
j_call: TRBJ1-1
d_call: -
v_call: TRBV29-1
clone_size: many

cdr3_nt: TGTGCCAGCAGGCCTAGCGGGATTTCTACCGGGGAGCTGTTTTTT
cdr3_aa: CASRPSGISTGELFF
j_call: TRBJ2-2
d_call: TRBD2
v_call: TRBV28
clone_size: many

cdr3_nt: TGCGCCAGCAGCCAAGATAATAGCGGGTACACCGGGGAGCTGTTTTTT
cdr3_aa: CASSQDNSGYTGELFF
j_call: TRBJ2-2
d_call: TRBD2
v_call: TRBV4-3
clone_size: many

cdr3_nt: TGCAGTGCTAGAGCCCAGCGGGAGTGGAATGAGCAGTTCTTC
cdr3_aa: CSARAQREWNEQFF
j_call: TRBJ2-1
d_call: TRBD2
v_call: TRBV20-1
clone_size: few

cdr3_nt: TGCAGTGCTAGAAGGGCAGAGCGGGAGCAGTACTTC
cdr3_aa: CSARRAEREQYF
j_call: TRBJ2-7
d_call: -
v_call: TRBV20-1
clone_size: many

cdr3_nt: TGTGCCAGCAGCGGACCTCAGGGGGCCTGGAATGAGCAGTTCTTC
cdr3_aa: CASSGPQGAWNEQFF
j_call: TRBJ2-1
d_call: TRBD1
v_call: TRBV3-1
clone_size: many

cdr3_nt: TGCAGCGTTGTTGAGGGGAAAACGAACACCGGGGAGCTGTTTTTT
cdr3_aa: CSVVEGKTNTGELFF
j_call: TRBJ2-2
d_call: -
v_call: TRBV29-1
clone_size: many

cdr3_nt: TGTGCCAGCAGTCGGACAGGGGATGGCAATCAGCCCCAGCATTTT
cdr3_aa: CASSRTGDGNQPQHF
j_call: TRBJ1-5
d_call: TRBD1
v_call: TRBV12-3/TRBV12-4
clone_size: many

cdr3_nt: TGTGCCAGCAGTACCCGTCCTCTGAACACCGGGGAGCTGTTTTTT
cdr3_aa: CASSTRPLNTGELFF
j_call: TRBJ2-2
d_call: -
v_call: TRBV12-3/TRBV12-4
clone_size: many

cdr3_nt: TGCAGTGCGCCTCCCCCAGAATATGGCTACACCTTC
cdr3_aa: CSAPPPEYGYTF
j_call: TRBJ1-2
d_call: -
v_call: TRBV20-1
clone_size: many

cdr3_nt: TGTGCCAGCAGCTGGTACACAGATACGCAGTATTTT
cdr3_aa: CASSWYTDTQYF
j_call: TRBJ2-3
d_call: -
v_call: TRBV11-2
clone_size: many

cdr3_nt: TGTGCCAGCAGTTCAACGAACTCTGGGGCCAACGTCCTGACTTTC
cdr3_aa: CASSSTNSGANVLTF
j_call: TRBJ2-6
d_call: -
v_call: TRBV6-2/TRBV6-3
clone_size: many

cdr3_nt: TGTGCCAGCTCCGCCGGGACGGGAAAGTACAATGAGCAGTTCTTC
cdr3_aa: CASSAGTGKYNEQFF
j_call: TRBJ2-1
d_call: -
v_call: TRBV18
clone_size: few

cdr3_nt: TGTGCCAGCAGGGAATCCTACGAGCAGTACTTC
cdr3_aa: CASRESYEQYF
j_call: TRBJ2-7
d_call: -
v_call: TRBV7-2
clone_size: many

cdr3_nt: TGTGCCAGCAGCGGACTAGGGGAAGAGACCCAGTACTTC
cdr3_aa: CASSGLGEETQYF
j_call: TRBJ2-5
d_call: TRBD2
v_call: TRBV28
clone_size: many

cdr3_nt: TGTGCCAGCAGCTTAGCCCCGACAGAGGGGAACATTCAGTACTTC
cdr3_aa: CASSLAPTEGNIQYF
j_call: TRBJ2-4
d_call: -
v_call: TRBV7-9
clone_size: many

cdr3_nt: TGTGCCAGCAGCGGTCAAGGCGGGGCCTACGAGCAGTACTTC
cdr3_aa: CASSGQGGAYEQYF
j_call: TRBJ2-7
d_call: -
v_call: TRBV6-2/TRBV6-3
clone_size: many

cdr3_nt: TGCGCCAGCAGCTCTAGCGGGAGTAACGAGCAGTACTTC
cdr3_aa: CASSSSGSNEQYF
j_call: TRBJ2-7
d_call: TRBD2
v_call: TRBV5-1
clone_size: -

cdr3_nt: TGTGCCACCAGTGATTTGAATATGGGCAGCGCGAACACCGGGGAGCTGTTTTTT
cdr3_aa: CATSDLNMGSANTGELFF
j_call: TRBJ2-2
d_call: -
v_call: TRBV24-1
clone_size: many

cdr3_nt: TGTGCCAGCTCACTCGACCTAGAACTCGCCTACAATGAGCAGTTCTTC
cdr3_aa: CASSLDLELAYNEQFF
j_call: TRBJ2-1
d_call: -
v_call: TRBV18
clone_size: many

cdr3_nt: TGTGCCAGCAGCCAAGAGTTGGCTAGCGGGAGTGAGGATACGCAGTATTTT
cdr3_aa: CASSQELASGSEDTQYF
j_call: TRBJ2-3
d_call: TRBD2
v_call: TRBV4-2
clone_size: many

cdr3_nt: TGTGCCAGCAGCTTGGGACAGGGACAATTGAACACTGAAGCTTTCTTT
cdr3_aa: CASSLGQGQLNTEAFF
j_call: TRBJ1-1
d_call: TRBD1
v_call: TRBV12-3/TRBV12-4
clone_size: many